This T cell receptor (beta chain) stems from a study of molecular identifiers for immune sequencing clone quantification. Study conclusions and caveats: Barcodes shared by identical TCR molecules could lead to underestimated sizes of highly expanded clones.

Comment on this clonotype: No antigen is known for it.

Listed TCR primers, together with previously described methods, were used for the bulk TCR libraries. TCRdb analysed the PCR reads with MiXCR anew, one entry per CDR3 protein. Seen here are 300,000 to 350,000 distinct CDR3 sequences, over 20% observed once, and the top ten hold roughly 0.8%. This CDR3 spans 16 amino acids. J lost 4 bases, V lost 4 bases, and 14 bases had no gene match. Germline V gene lookup returns CDR1 DFQATT and CDR2 SNEGSKA (reference sequence). Using 10%, 30% or 50% RNA, naive CD8 libraries were derived from roughly 20,000 to 1,000,000 sorted cells. Sorting isolated naive CD8 T cells as CD8+CD4-CCR7+CD45RA+ events.

The sequencing input was naive CD8+ T cells from blood, with Jurkat cell RNA spiked in. Regarding subset: FACS-sorted CD8+CD4-CCR7+CD45RA+ naive T cells. The chain employs TRBV20-1 and TRBJ2-3; TRBD2 matches 7 bases. The source is a human donor in good health. Some libraries in this study had Jurkat cell RNA spiked in. CDR3 sequence reads: CSATSARAGSADTQYF. Written as DNA, the CDR3 is TGCAGTGCTACCAGCGCAAGAGCGGGGAGTGCAGATACGCAGTATTTT.